This T cell receptor beta chain was profiled in a study of cytomegalovirus exposure and HLA in healthy donors. The PCR had 60 Vbeta and 13 Jbeta primers. Some clones are missing from TCRdb's copy, which holds only in-frame ones; the method was immunoSEQ multiplex PCR. Reported are around 130,000 clones; the ten largest clones contain roughly 2%. CDR3 length equals 12 residues. The V gene's germline CDR1 is SGHRS and CDR2 YFSETQ. Trimming pared 4 bases from V and 2 bases from J, leaving 6 bases between. The TCR comes from a woman aged 55-70 years in good health and CMV-seronegative. This chain connects TRBV5-1 to TRBJ1-2; D is undetermined. Sequenced input: PBMCs. The CDR3 spells CASSRGNYGYTF. The CDR3 nucleotides read TGCGCCAGCAGCCGAGGCAACTATGGCTACACCTTC.